This TCR beta chain originates from a study of human T cells and chemical hapten exposure. Study-wide background: Sensitization applied 2% DPC to approximately 2 cm by approximately 2 cm of upper inner arm skin.

A few counts support this clonotype. Trimming cost V 1 base and J 5 bases, with 11 bases left between them. The germline gives CDR1 DFQATT, CDR2 SNEGSKA (reference sequence). This CDR3 spans 13 amino acids. Described time point: patch test 3, about 24 weeks after DPC sensitization. The treatment was: therapeutic diphenylcyclopropenone sensitization with weekly scalp DPC. TCRdb reprocessed the RACE reads via MiXCR and lists one record per CDR3 protein. The sample records tens of thousands of distinct CDR3 sequences, 10% to 15% being singletons. V is TRBV20-1 and J is TRBJ1-1, with TRBD1 as a possible D gene (6 bases). The source of this sequence is a woman aged 50 to 60 with alopecia areata. Some clones in this sample may be carry-over from other donors' samples. The material was whole blood, obtained in connection with sensitization to the hapten diphenylcyclopropenone (DPC). CDR3 nucleotide sequence: TGCAGTGCTAGAGGAGAGGGGGGAACTGAAGCTTTCTTT. Its translation: CSARGEGGTEAFF.